This TCR beta chain was documented in a study of blood T cell repertoires in COVID-19. As processed by the authors: Quantification of nucleated cells was approximated via reference gene primer amplification. Profiling relied on immunoSEQ multiplex PCR, and the TCRdb table lists in-frame clones only, not all of them. V and J calls and clone size follow that table, whereas D and trimming were derived from the DNA. Here the sample spans about half a million clones, 80% to 90% being singletons. The J segment lost 3 bases and the V segment lost 3 bases, leaving 12 bases of the junction unmatched. This CDR3 has 18 residues. Germline-derived CDR1 and CDR2 are MDHEN and SYDVKM.

Source material: peripheral blood. The clonotype was recovered from a man in his late teens or twenties with COVID-19, enrolled during active disease. V is TRBV28 and J is TRBJ2-3, with 10 bases fitting TRBD2. For the CDR3, the DNA is TGTGCCAGCAGTTTCGAAAGCGGGAGGGCCTTGAAGACAGATACGCAGTATTTT. Its translation: CASSFESGRALKTDTQYF.